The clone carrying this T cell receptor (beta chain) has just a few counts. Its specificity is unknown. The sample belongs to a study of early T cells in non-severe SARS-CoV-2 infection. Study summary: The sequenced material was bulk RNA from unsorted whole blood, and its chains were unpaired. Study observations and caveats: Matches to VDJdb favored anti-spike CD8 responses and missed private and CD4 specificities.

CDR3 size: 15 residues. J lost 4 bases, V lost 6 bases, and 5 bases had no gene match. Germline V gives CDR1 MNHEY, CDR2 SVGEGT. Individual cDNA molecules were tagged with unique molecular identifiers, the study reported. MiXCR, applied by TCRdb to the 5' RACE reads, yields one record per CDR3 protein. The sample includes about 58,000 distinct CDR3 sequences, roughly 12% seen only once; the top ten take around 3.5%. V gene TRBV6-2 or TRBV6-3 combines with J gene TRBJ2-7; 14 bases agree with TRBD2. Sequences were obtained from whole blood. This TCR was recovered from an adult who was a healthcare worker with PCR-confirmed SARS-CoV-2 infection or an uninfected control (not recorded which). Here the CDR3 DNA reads TGTGCCAGCAGCCGGACTAGCGGGAGGTGGTACGAGCAGTACTTC. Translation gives CASSRTSGRWYEQYF.